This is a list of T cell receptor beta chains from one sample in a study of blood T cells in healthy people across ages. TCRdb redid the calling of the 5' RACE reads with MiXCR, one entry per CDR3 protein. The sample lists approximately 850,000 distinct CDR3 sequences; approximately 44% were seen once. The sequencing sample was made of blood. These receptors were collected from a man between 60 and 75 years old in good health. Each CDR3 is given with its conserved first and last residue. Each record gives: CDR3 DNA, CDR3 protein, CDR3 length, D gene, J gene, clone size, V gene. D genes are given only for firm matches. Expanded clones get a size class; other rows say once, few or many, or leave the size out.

CDR3 DNA: TGTGCCATCAGTGAGGGCACCGCGAACACCGGGGAGCTGTTTTTT
CDR3 protein: CAISEGTANTGELFF
CDR3 length: 15
D gene: -
J gene: TRBJ2-2
clone size: -
V gene: TRBV10-3

CDR3 DNA: TGTGCCACCAGCCGGGAGGACAGGATCAATGAGCAGTTCTTC
CDR3 protein: CATSREDRINEQFF
CDR3 length: 14
D gene: -
J gene: TRBJ2-1
clone size: once
V gene: TRBV15

CDR3 DNA: TGCGCCAGCAGCCCCCGGAGGGGGGCTTACGAGCAGTTCTTC
CDR3 protein: CASSPRRGAYEQFF
CDR3 length: 14
D gene: -
J gene: TRBJ2-1
clone size: -
V gene: TRBV4-3

CDR3 DNA: TGTGCCAGCAGTCGGGGACACAGCTCCTACAATGAGCAGTTCTTC
CDR3 protein: CASSRGHSSYNEQFF
CDR3 length: 15
D gene: -
J gene: TRBJ2-1
clone size: -
V gene: TRBV6-2/TRBV6-3

CDR3 DNA: TGCAGTGCCTCTTACGGAGGGGAATCCTACGAGCAGTACTTC
CDR3 protein: CSASYGGESYEQYF
CDR3 length: 14
D gene: -
J gene: TRBJ2-7
clone size: few
V gene: TRBV20-1

CDR3 DNA: TGCGCCAGCAGCCAAGATCGGACAGGGGACTACGAGCAGTACTTC
CDR3 protein: CASSQDRTGDYEQYF
CDR3 length: 15
D gene: TRBD1
J gene: TRBJ2-7
clone size: -
V gene: TRBV4-3

CDR3 DNA: TGTGCCAGCAGCCCCGGTTCACAGTCCAAAAACATTCAGTACTTC
CDR3 protein: CASSPGSQSKNIQYF
CDR3 length: 15
D gene: -
J gene: TRBJ2-4
clone size: few
V gene: TRBV7-8

CDR3 DNA: TGTGCCAGCAGTCCAAAACCGGGACAGGGACCGAACTATGGCTACACCTTC
CDR3 protein: CASSPKPGQGPNYGYTF
CDR3 length: 17
D gene: TRBD1
J gene: TRBJ1-2
clone size: few
V gene: TRBV7-9

CDR3 DNA: TGTGCCAGCGGCTGGGGAGGGCGCAATGAGCAGTTCTTC
CDR3 protein: CASGWGGRNEQFF
CDR3 length: 13
D gene: TRBD2
J gene: TRBJ2-1
clone size: many
V gene: TRBV7-8

CDR3 DNA: TGTGCCAGCAGCTTAGTTGGCGGGTCTAGCACAGATACGCAGTATTTT
CDR3 protein: CASSLVGGSSTDTQYF
CDR3 length: 16
D gene: -
J gene: TRBJ2-3
clone size: few
V gene: TRBV7-2

CDR3 DNA: TGTGCCAGCAGCCAAGACAGCGGTAGTCAGCCCCAGCATTTT
CDR3 protein: CASSQDSGSQPQHF
CDR3 length: 14
D gene: -
J gene: TRBJ1-5
clone size: -
V gene: TRBV6-6

CDR3 DNA: TGTGCCAGCAGCCAAGAAAACAGGGCCTACGAGCAGTACTTC
CDR3 protein: CASSQENRAYEQYF
CDR3 length: 14
D gene: -
J gene: TRBJ2-7
clone size: -
V gene: TRBV3-1

CDR3 DNA: TGCGCCAGCAGCTTGGGACAGATGTTACAAGAGACCCAGTACTTC
CDR3 protein: CASSLGQMLQETQYF
CDR3 length: 15
D gene: -
J gene: TRBJ2-5
clone size: few
V gene: TRBV5-1

CDR3 DNA: TGCGCCAGCAGCTTGTTACAGGGCCGTGAAGCTTTCTTT
CDR3 protein: CASSLLQGREAFF
CDR3 length: 13
D gene: -
J gene: TRBJ1-1
clone size: -
V gene: TRBV5-1

CDR3 DNA: TGCAGCGTTGTCCGGGGATCGCCGAGTTATGGCTACACCTTC
CDR3 protein: CSVVRGSPSYGYTF
CDR3 length: 14
D gene: -
J gene: TRBJ1-2
clone size: -
V gene: TRBV29-1

CDR3 DNA: TGTGCCAGCAGCTTAGGGGGGGCGCGGGAAAAACTGTTTTTT
CDR3 protein: CASSLGGAREKLFF
CDR3 length: 14
D gene: -
J gene: TRBJ1-4
clone size: few
V gene: TRBV7-2

CDR3 DNA: TGTGCCAGCAGCCGCACAGTTAATGAGCAGTACTTC
CDR3 protein: CASSRTVNEQYF
CDR3 length: 12
D gene: -
J gene: TRBJ2-7
clone size: -
V gene: TRBV3-1

CDR3 DNA: TGTGCCAGCAGCTCCCGACAGGGATACGAGCAGTACTTC
CDR3 protein: CASSSRQGYEQYF
CDR3 length: 13
D gene: TRBD1
J gene: TRBJ2-7
clone size: few
V gene: TRBV5-1